Described below is a single T cell receptor beta chain sequence and its context. There is no known antigen for this receptor. No much larger clone exists at a distance of one base, and base qualities are not known. This sample is drawn from a study of graft-versus-host responses after intestinal transplantation (dated by TCRdb to the early 2020s). Looking at the study overall: Recipients received multivisceral, liver-intestinal, or isolated intestinal transplants. Alloreactive clones were identified by sequencing pre-transplant mixed lymphocyte reaction products and comparing them with unstimulated pre-transplant donor and recipient T cells. The cohort enrolled 24 intestinal transplant recipients, one of whom was a retransplant, and a few patients without pretransplant specimens were excluded. Every recipient was given anti-thymocyte globulin induction, followed by 2 to 3 years of maintenance tacrolimus and steroids. Bulk TCR-beta CDR3 sequencing was used to track graft-versus-host and host-versus-graft alloreactive T cell clones in the graft, circulation and bone marrow after intestinal transplantation. Donor T cell macrochimerism was defined as a peak of at least 4% donor T cells among recipient peripheral blood mononuclear cells. Rather than going through the commercial service, samples from three later patients were sequenced in-house on an Illumina MiSeq and processed with MiXCR.

The library was made by the immunoSEQ multiplex PCR assay. For most patients, genomic DNA was isolated with the Qiagen DNeasy Blood and Tissue Kit and sent frozen to Adaptive Biotechnologies for TCR sequencing. For most patients, genomic DNA was subjected to high-throughput TCR-beta CDR3 sequencing by Adaptive Biotechnologies. The study's own analysis went as follows. TCR sequencing data were retrieved from Adaptive's ImmunoSEQ software for roughly 20 patients, whereas a few other patients were processed with MiXCR and VDJtools. To correct CD4 versus CD8 sorting errors, any sequence found in both subsets at a frequency ratio below 5:1 was removed. CDR3 nucleotide sequences shared between donor and recipient were removed because their origin could not be assigned. At least 2-fold expansion over unstimulated cells and a minimum CFSE-low frequency of 0.002% (template counts) or 0.001% (read counts) were required for clones to be classified as alloreactive. Mappable clones were those detected in sequenced pre-transplant spleen, lymph node, or MLR CFSE-low populations of the donor or recipient. The cumulative frequency of alloreactive clones was calculated as a percentage of all sequences, weighted by copy number. In its TCRdb copy, this immuneACCESS table keeps in-frame sequences only and misses some clones. Where compared with another copy, unresolved V genes explain less than half of these, and the others have no known cause. From that table come the V and J calls and clone size; the DNA was used to work out D and trimming. The sample profile shows 150,000 or so clones; roughly 91% of them were found once. The ten biggest clones cover roughly 0.19% of the sample.

V is cut back by 4 bases and J by 5 bases, with 21 bases in the junction unmatched. The CDR3 covers 20 residues, taking in both the cysteine and the phenylalanine. Kept here is only the CDR3 DNA, which spans 60 bases and is read in frame from base 1. CDR1 is given as SGHRS and CDR2 as YFSETQ, both from the germline V gene. General findings and caveats noted by the study authors: Early after transplant, peak levels of circulating GvH clones were found to be associated with declines in HvG clones. GvH clones turned up in recipient bone marrow, with some appearing earlier in ileal mucosa or blood, a pattern consistent with an intestinal mucosal origin. Conclusions were limited by the relatively low number and heterogeneity of intestinal transplant patients. Patients with donor T cell macrochimerism had high GvH to HvG T cell clonal ratios in their allografts.

This sample's time point label indicates: cells obtained before transplantation from donor or recipient. CD3+CD4+ and CD3+CD8+ populations were FACS-sorted from unstimulated pre-transplant donor and recipient cells taken from spleen or lymph nodes. The sequence joins TRBV5-1 to TRBJ2-7; 13 of the junction bases match TRBD2. The TCR originated in a human donor who received an intestinal transplant. The source material was unstimulated CD4+ T cells sorted from spleen or lymph node cells, sampled before intestinal transplant. The DNA reads TGCGCCAGCAGCCCATCGCGGACAGTGGGACTAGCGGGGCTACTAAACGAGCAGTACTTC. It translates to CASSPSRTVGLAGLLNEQYF.